The entry below describes one T cell receptor (beta chain). No antigen is known for it. CDR1 is LGHNA and CDR2 is YSLEER in the germline V gene. CDR3 size: 15 residues. The germline V and J ends were trimmed by 0 bases and 3 bases, with 12 bases remaining between them. These data come from a study of T cell responses to AZD1222 COVID-19 vaccine. Study context: Combined were second doses at about 4 or about 12 weeks.

Some clones are missing from TCRdb's copy, which holds only in-frame ones; the method was immunoSEQ multiplex PCR. The repertoire includes just under 85,000 clones, 86% of them detected once, and 8.5% to 9% sits in the top ten. General study results and limits: Reports say nearly half of spike-specific TCRs go after unmutated variant regions. Spike-spanning, vaccine-associated CD4 TCRs were dominant at 160-218 and 743-854. The sample set comprised mostly white British donors with more females, and clonal diversity was possibly underestimated.

This clonotype was obtained from an adult in good health. The rearrangement uses TRBV4-3 and TRBJ2-7, with a tentative D call TRBD2 (5 bases). This specimen consisted of peripheral blood, obtained on day 0 of AZD1222 vaccination. DNA of the CDR3: TGCGCCAGCAGCCAAGATGTTGAGGGAGTCTACGAGCAGTACTTC. Its protein product is CASSQDVEGVYEQYF.